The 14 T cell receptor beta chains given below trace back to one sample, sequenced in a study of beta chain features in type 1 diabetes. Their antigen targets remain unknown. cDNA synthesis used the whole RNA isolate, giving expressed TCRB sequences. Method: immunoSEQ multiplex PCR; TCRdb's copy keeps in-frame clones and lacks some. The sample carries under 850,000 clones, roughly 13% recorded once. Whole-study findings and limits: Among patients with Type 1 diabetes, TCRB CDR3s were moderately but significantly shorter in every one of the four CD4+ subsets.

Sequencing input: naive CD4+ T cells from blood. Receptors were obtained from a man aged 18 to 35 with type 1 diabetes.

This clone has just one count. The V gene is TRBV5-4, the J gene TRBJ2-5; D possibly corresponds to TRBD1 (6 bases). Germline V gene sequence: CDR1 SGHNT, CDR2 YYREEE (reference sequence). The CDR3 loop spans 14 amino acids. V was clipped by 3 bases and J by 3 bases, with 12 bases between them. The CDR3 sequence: CASSSSGTKETQYF. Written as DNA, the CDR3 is TGTGCCAGCAGCTCATCCGGGACAAAAGAGACCCAGTACTTC.

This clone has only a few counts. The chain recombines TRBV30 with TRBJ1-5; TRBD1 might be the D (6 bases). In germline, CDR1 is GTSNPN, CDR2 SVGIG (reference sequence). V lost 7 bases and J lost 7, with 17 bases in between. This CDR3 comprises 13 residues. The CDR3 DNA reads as TGTGCCTCCGAAGGGGGGAAGGGGCAGCCCCAGCATTTT. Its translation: CASEGGKGQPQHF.

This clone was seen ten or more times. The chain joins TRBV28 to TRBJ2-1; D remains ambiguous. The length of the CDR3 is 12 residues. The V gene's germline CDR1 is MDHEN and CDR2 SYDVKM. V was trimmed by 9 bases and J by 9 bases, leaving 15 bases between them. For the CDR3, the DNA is TGTGCCAGGATTTCCACGGTCAGTGAGCAGTTCTTC. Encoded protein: CARISTVSEQFF.

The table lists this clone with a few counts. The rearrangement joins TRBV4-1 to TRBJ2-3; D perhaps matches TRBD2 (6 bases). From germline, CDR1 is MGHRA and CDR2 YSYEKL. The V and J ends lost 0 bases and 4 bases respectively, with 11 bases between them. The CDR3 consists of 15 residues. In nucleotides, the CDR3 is TGCGCCAGCAGCCAAGATGGGGGGTGGGCAGATACGCAGTATTTT. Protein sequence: CASSQDGGWADTQYF.

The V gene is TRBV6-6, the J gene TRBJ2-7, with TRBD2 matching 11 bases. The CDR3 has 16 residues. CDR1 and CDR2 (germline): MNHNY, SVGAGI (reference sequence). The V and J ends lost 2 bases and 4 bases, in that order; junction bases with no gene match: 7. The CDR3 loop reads CASSYKPSGGKYEQYF. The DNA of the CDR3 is TGTGCCAGCAGTTACAAGCCTAGCGGGGGGAAGTACGAGCAGTACTTC.

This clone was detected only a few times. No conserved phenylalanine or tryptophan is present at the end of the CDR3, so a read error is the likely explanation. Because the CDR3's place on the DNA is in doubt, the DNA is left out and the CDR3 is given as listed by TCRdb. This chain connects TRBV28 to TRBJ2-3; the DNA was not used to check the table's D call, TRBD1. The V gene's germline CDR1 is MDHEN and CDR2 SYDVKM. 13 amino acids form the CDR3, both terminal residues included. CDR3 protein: CASSFRDRGSPWV.

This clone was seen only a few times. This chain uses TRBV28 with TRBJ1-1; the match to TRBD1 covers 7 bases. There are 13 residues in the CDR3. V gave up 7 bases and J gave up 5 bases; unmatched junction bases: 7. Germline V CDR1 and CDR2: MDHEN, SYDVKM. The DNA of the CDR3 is TGTGCCAGCATTCGGGACAGAGGGACTGAAGCTTTCTTT. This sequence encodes CASIRDRGTEAFF.

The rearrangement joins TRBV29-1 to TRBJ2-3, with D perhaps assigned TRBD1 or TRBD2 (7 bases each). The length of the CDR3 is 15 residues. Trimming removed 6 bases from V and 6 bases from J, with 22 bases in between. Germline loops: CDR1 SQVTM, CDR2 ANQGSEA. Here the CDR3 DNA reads TGCAGCGTAGGCCAGGGGGGAGCGGGGTCTGATACGCAGTATTTT. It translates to CSVGQGGAGSDTQYF.

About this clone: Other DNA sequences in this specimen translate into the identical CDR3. The CDR3 is CASSHQETQYF. The CDR3 DNA sequence: TGTGCCAGCAGTCACCAAGAGACCCAGTACTTC. The V call is TRBV27, the J call TRBJ2-5; D is ambiguous. The CDR3 totals 11 residues. V lost 5 bases, J lost 0 bases, and 1 base lay in between. CDR1 MNHEY and CDR2 SMNVEV come from the germline V gene (reference sequence).

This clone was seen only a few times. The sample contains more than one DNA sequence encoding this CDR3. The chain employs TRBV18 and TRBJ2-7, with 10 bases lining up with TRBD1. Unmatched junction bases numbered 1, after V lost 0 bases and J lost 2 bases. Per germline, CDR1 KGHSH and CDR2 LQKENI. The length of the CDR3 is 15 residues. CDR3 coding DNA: TGTGCCAGCTCACCACCCGGGACAGGGGCCTACGAGCAGTACTTC. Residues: CASSPPGTGAYEQYF. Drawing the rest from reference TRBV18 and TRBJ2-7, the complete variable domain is NAGVMQNPRHLVRRRGQEARLRCSPMKGHSHVYWYRQLPEEGLKFMVYLQKENIIDESGMPKERFSAEFPKEGPSILRIQQVVRGDSAAYFCASSPPGTGAYEQYFGPGTRLTVT.

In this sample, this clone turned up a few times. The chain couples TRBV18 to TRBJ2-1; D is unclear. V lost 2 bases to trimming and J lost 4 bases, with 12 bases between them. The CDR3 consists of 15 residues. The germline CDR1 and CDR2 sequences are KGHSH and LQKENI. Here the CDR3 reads CASSPDGIPYNEQFF. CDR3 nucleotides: TGTGCCAGCTCACCAGACGGCATACCTTACAATGAGCAGTTCTTC.

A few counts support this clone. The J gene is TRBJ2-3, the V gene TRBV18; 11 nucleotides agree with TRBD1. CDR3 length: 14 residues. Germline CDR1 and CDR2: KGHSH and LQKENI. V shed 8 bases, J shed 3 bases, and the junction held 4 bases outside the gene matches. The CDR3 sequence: CASLRDRGTDTQYF. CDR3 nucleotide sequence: TGTGCCAGCCTACGGGACAGGGGGACAGATACGCAGTATTTT.

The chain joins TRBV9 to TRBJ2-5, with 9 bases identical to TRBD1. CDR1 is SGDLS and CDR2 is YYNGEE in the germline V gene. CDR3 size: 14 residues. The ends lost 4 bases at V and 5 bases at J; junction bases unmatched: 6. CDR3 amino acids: CASSSGTGFETQYF. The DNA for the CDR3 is TGTGCCAGCAGCTCCGGGACAGGGTTTGAGACCCAGTACTTC.

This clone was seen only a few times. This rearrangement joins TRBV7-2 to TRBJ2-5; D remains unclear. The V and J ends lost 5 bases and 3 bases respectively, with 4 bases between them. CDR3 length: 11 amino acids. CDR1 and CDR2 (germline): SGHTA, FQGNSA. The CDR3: CASSQKETQYF. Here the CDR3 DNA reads TGTGCCAGCAGCCAAAAAGAGACCCAGTACTTC. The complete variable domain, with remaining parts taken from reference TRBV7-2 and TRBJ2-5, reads GAGVSQSPSNKVTEKGKDVELRCDPISGHTALYWYRQSLGQGLEFLIYFQGNSAPDKSGLPSDRFSAERTGGSVSTLTIQRTQQEDSAVYLCASSQKETQYFGPGTRLLVL.